The 27 T cell receptor beta chains given below trace back to one sample, sequenced in a study of blood T cells in healthy people across ages. PCR was performed a second time for about 7 to 12 cycles using a sample-barcoded 5' primer and a J-beta primer mix. TCRdb passed the 5' RACE reads through MiXCR, listing each CDR3 protein once. In the table there are around 1.1 million distinct CDR3 sequences, 35% to 40% of which are singletons. Sequenced material: blood. The source is a man aged 18 to 30 in good health.

Only a few counts were recorded for this clonotype. V usage is TRBV29-1 and J usage is TRBJ2-7, with D possibly matching TRBD1 (6 bases). The CDR3 totals 15 residues. The germline V gene has CDR1 SQVTM and CDR2 ANQGSEA. Trimming stripped 5 bases from V and 3 bases from J, with 20 bases between. The CDR3 DNA follows: TGCAGCGTTCAGAACAGGGATAAGCCTTTCTACGAGCAGTACTTC. It specifies CSVQNRDKPFYEQYF.

The V and J genes are TRBV7-2 and TRBJ2-3; D not resolved. The CDR3 runs to 16 residues. Per germline, CDR1 SGHTA and CDR2 FQGNSA. V was cut by 4 bases and J by 2 bases, with 16 bases left in between. The CDR3 protein is CASSSRLSLVTDTQYF. The CDR3 DNA reads TGTGCCAGCAGCTCTCGGTTGAGCCTAGTCACAGATACGCAGTATTTT.

A few counts support this clonotype. The rearrangement joins TRBV29-1 to TRBJ1-1; D is unresolved. The CDR3 spans 11 residues. Germline V lookup: CDR1 SQVTM, CDR2 ANQGSEA. V was pared by 6 bases and J by 7 bases, with 12 bases between. For the CDR3, the DNA is TGCAGCGTAAAGGGTTGGGATGAAGCTTTCTTT. It encodes CSVKGWDEAFF.

The J gene is TRBJ2-5, the V gene TRBV7-9; the match to TRBD2 covers 7 bases. The J call may be wrong; the DNA end is better matched by TRBJ2-1. The CDR3 sequence is 15 residues long. CDR1 is SEHNR, CDR2 FQNEAQ, per germline (reference sequence). The CDR3 sequence: CASSHGGFYQETQFF. The CDR3 DNA reads TGTGCCAGCAGCCACGGGGGGTTTTACCAAGAGACCCAGTTCTTC.

Concerning this clonotype itself: One end of the junction is discordant with germline, which a read error may explain. The chain employs TRBV6-5 and TRBJ1-1, with D possibly being TRBD1 (6 bases). CDR3 length equals 12 residues. CDR1 MNHEY and CDR2 SVGAGI come from the germline V gene. The CDR3 sequence: CVSSYPQGGAFF. DNA for the CDR3: TGTGTCAGCAGTTACCCCCAAGGGGGAGCTTTCTTT.

The rearrangement uses TRBV24-1 and TRBJ2-6, with a weak D call TRBD2 (5 bases). Trimming pared 7 bases from V and 1 base from J, leaving 13 bases between. CDR3 size: 16 residues. The V gene's germline CDR1 is KGHDR and CDR2 SFDVKD. This chain's CDR3 is CATSANSGSGANVLTF. As DNA, the CDR3 is TGTGCCACCAGCGCTAACTCGGGGTCTGGGGCCAACGTCCTGACTTTC.

The rearrangement uses TRBV13 and TRBJ1-1, with TRBD1 as a possible D gene (5 bases). This CDR3 comprises 14 residues. CDR1 is PRHDT, CDR2 FYEKMQ, per germline (reference sequence). The V end was cut by 3 bases, the J end by 3 bases, with 11 bases between. CDR3 in DNA: TGTGCCAGCAGCTTTTCTGGAGGGGACACTGAAGCTTTCTTT. It specifies CASSFSGGDTEAFF. The variable domain in full, with the rest retrieved from reference TRBV13 and TRBJ1-1, is AAGVIQSPRHLIKEKRETATLKCYPIPRHDTVYWYQQGPGQDPQFLISFYEKMQSDKGSIPDRFSAQQFSDYHSELNMSSLELGDSALYFCASSFSGGDTEAFFGQGTRLTVV.

This clonotype has only a few counts. The gene calls are TRBV5-1 and TRBJ1-4; D might be TRBD1 (5 bases). The V end lost 0 bases, the J end lost 6 bases, and 36 bases lay between the germline ends. Per the germline V gene, CDR1 is SGHRS and CDR2 is YFSETQ. The CDR3 has 23 amino acids. CDR3 protein: CASSLGIAAGWPAIPHKDEKLFF. The DNA of the CDR3 is TGCGCCAGCAGCTTGGGTATTGCGGCAGGGTGGCCAGCCATCCCACACAAAGATGAAAAACTGTTTTTT.

The rearrangement uses TRBV2 and TRBJ2-5; D not resolved. Trimming took off 6 bases at V and 2 bases at J, with 16 bases between the two ends. The CDR3 covers 15 residues. Germline CDR1 reads SNHLY; CDR2 reads FYNNEI. CDR3 bases: TGTGCCAGCAGCCCCCTCGAGAGCAGTCAAGAGACCCAGTACTTC. It yields the protein CASSPLESSQETQYF.

V and J are TRBV4-3 and TRBJ2-3; 8 bases map to TRBD2. Trimming at V came to 0 bases and at J to 2 bases, leaving 4 bases not matched to a gene. The CDR3 has 16 residues. Germline V lookup: CDR1 LGHNA, CDR2 YSLEER. The CDR3 is CASSQEGGGFTDTQYF. As DNA, the CDR3 is TGCGCCAGCAGCCAAGAAGGCGGGGGGTTCACAGATACGCAGTATTTT.

This chain links TRBV9 with TRBJ1-4; weak D call: TRBD1 (6 bases). The length of the CDR3 is 14 residues. Per the germline V gene, CDR1 is SGDLS and CDR2 is YYNGEE. The V gene lost 3 bases and the J gene lost 4 bases, with 10 bases spanning the gap. The CDR3 DNA reads as TGTGCCAGCAGCGAGGGGGGAGTTAATGAAAAACTGTTTTTT. Translating it yields CASSEGGVNEKLFF.

This clonotype appeared a few times. The gene calls are TRBV3-1 and TRBJ1-2; 7 bases line up with TRBD1. V shed 4 bases, J shed 0 bases, and the junction held 8 bases outside the gene matches. The CDR3 sequence is 16 residues long. Germline CDR1 and CDR2: LGHDT and YNNKEL (reference sequence). This CDR3 is CASSPGQTTPNYGYTF. The CDR3 coding sequence is TGTGCCAGCAGCCCGGGACAGACGACTCCTAACTATGGCTACACCTTC.

The rearrangement uses TRBV3-1 and TRBJ2-2, with no clear D. Germline assignment: CDR1 LGHDT and CDR2 YNNKEL (reference sequence). The V end lost 2 bases, the J end lost 5 bases, and 9 bases lay between the germline ends. The CDR3 extends over 14 amino acids. The CDR3 loop reads CASSQFVGTGELFF. The CDR3 DNA is TGTGCCAGCAGCCAATTTGTGGGGACCGGGGAGCTGTTTTTT.

The chain uses TRBV30 and TRBJ1-2; a weak D match, TRBD1 (6 bases). Trimming took 8 bases from V and 6 from J, leaving 25 bases between them. The CDR3 has 15 residues. CDR1 is GTSNPN and CDR2 is SVGIG in the germline V gene (reference sequence). CDR3 DNA sequence: TGTGCCCGGTTGACAGGTTCATCGGTTTTGGATGGCTACACCTTC. The encoded protein is CARLTGSSVLDGYTF.

V gene TRBV5-1 combines with J gene TRBJ2-5; 11 bases align to TRBD2. The CDR3 spans 16 residues. Germline V gene lookup returns CDR1 SGHRS and CDR2 YFSETQ. Trimming took 4 bases from V and 2 from J; bases not matched to a gene: 7. DNA for the CDR3: TGCGCCAGCAGCCGTTCTAGCGGGGGGAAGCAAGAGACCCAGTACTTC. It is translated as CASSRSSGGKQETQYF. Together with reference TRBV5-1 and TRBJ2-5, the CDR3 gives the full variable domain: KAGVTQTPRYLIKTRGQQVTLSCSPISGHRSVSWYQQTPGQGLQFLFEYFSETQRNKGNFPGRFSGRQFSNSRSEMNVSTLELGDSALYLCASSRSSGGKQETQYFGPGTRLLVL.

The chain employs TRBV9 and TRBJ1-2; 9 bases line up with TRBD1. This CDR3 is 15 amino acids long. From germline, CDR1 is SGDLS and CDR2 YYNGEE. J lost 7 bases, V lost 3 bases, and 10 bases had no gene match. CDR3 amino acids: CASSATTGGFGGYTF. The CDR3 bases are TGTGCCAGCAGCGCCACTACAGGGGGCTTCGGTGGCTACACCTTC. The full variable domain, rest sourced from reference TRBV9 and TRBJ1-2, is DSGVTQTPKHLITATGQRVTLRCSPRSGDLSVYWYQQSLDQGLQFLIQYYNGEERAKGNILERFSAQQFPDLHSELNLSSLELGDSALYFCASSATTGGFGGYTFGSGTRLTVV.

On this clonotype: A read error may account for a junction end that differs from germline. Here the CDR3 DNA reads TGCGCCAGCAGCCCGTCCACCTACGAGCAGTACTTC. This encodes CASSPSTYEQYF. The chain uses TRBV14 and TRBJ2-7; D gene unclear. Germline V gene sequence: CDR1 SGHDN, CDR2 FVKESK. The CDR3 sequence is 12 residues long.

This clonotype was counted between two and nine times. The chain combines TRBV7-9 with TRBJ1-2; D is perhaps TRBD1 (5 bases). Trimming removed 5 bases at V and 4 bases at J, with 17 bases between. This CDR3 has 15 residues. CDR1 and CDR2 (germline): SEHNR, FQNEAQ (reference sequence). CDR3 in amino acids: CASSPGEAASYGYTF. The CDR3 bases are TGTGCCAGCAGCCCGGGGGAGGCAGCCTCCTATGGCTACACCTTC.

This clonotype was detected ten times or more. This chain joins TRBV7-9 and TRBJ2-1; 7 nucleotides line up with TRBD2. V trimming: 1 base; J trimming: 5 bases; junction bases outside the gene matches: 5. The CDR3 is made up of 15 amino acids. CDR1 and CDR2 (germline): SEHNR, FQNEAQ (reference sequence). CDR3 DNA: TGTGCCAGCAGCTTAGTAGGGACTATGGACAATGAGCAGTTCTTC. This sequence encodes CASSLVGTMDNEQFF.

The V and J genes are TRBV20-1 and TRBJ1-1; D unresolved. This CDR3 has 15 amino acids. Germline V gene lookup returns CDR1 DFQATT and CDR2 SNEGSKA (reference sequence). V lost 0 bases and J 3 bases, leaving 14 bases between the germline ends. The CDR3 nucleotides read TGCAGTGCTAGAGATGCGATAGGTGGTGACACTGAAGCTTTCTTT. Amino acid sequence: CSARDAIGGDTEAFF.

The J gene is TRBJ2-3, the V gene TRBV4-2, with 13 bases identical to TRBD2. Germline V gives CDR1 LGHNA, CDR2 YNFKEQ. There are 18 residues in the CDR3. V lost 4 bases, J lost 0 bases, and 7 bases stayed unmatched. CDR3 coding DNA: TGTGCCAGCAGCCCTCTAGGGACTAGCGGGACTAGCACAGATACGCAGTATTTT. Protein product: CASSPLGTSGTSTDTQYF.

The V and J genes are TRBV5-6 and TRBJ1-1; 8 nucleotides agree with TRBD1. Unmatched junction bases numbered 2, after V lost 0 bases and J lost 1 base. The CDR3 covers 15 residues. Germline V CDR1 and CDR2: SGHDT, YYEEEE. CDR3 bases: TGTGCCAGCAGCTTGGGGGACAGGAAGAACACTGAAGCTTTCTTT. This sequence encodes CASSLGDRKNTEAFF.

This chain connects TRBV20-1 to TRBJ1-2; maybe TRBD1 (6 bases). This CDR3 spans 14 amino acids. Germline CDR1 reads DFQATT; CDR2 reads SNEGSKA (reference sequence). The ends were cut back, 0 bases at V and 6 bases at J, with 14 bases in the middle. The chain's CDR3 is CSAREGRGEHGYTF. The CDR3 nucleotides read TGCAGTGCTAGAGAGGGCAGGGGAGAACATGGCTACACCTTC.

V and J are TRBV5-8 and TRBJ1-2, with D possibly being TRBD1 (6 bases). This CDR3 has 15 residues. The germline gives CDR1 SGHTS, CDR2 YDEGEE. V dropped 7 bases and J dropped 0 bases, with 16 bases sitting between them. Here the CDR3 DNA reads TGTGCCAGCGGGCGAGGGTCAGGGGCTAACTATGGCTACACCTTC. Residues: CASGRGSGANYGYTF.

The sample holds many counts of this clonotype. The DNA of the CDR3 is TGTGCCATCAGTGTTTCCGGACAAAGGGGAACCAGTCAAGATACGCAGTATTTT. Translation: CAISVSGQRGTSQDTQYF. This chain uses TRBV10-3 with TRBJ2-3, with D possibly TRBD1 on 5 matching bases. Trimming cost V 4 bases and J 5 bases, with 25 bases left between them. The CDR3 is 18 amino acids. The V gene's germline CDR1 is ENHRY and CDR2 SYGVKD.

CDR3 DNA sequence: TGTGCCAGCAGTTTCGGGGTAACGGCTAACTATGGCTACACCTTC. Residues: CASSFGVTANYGYTF. The J gene is TRBJ1-2, the V gene TRBV27, with D uncertain. CDR1 is MNHEY, CDR2 SMNVEV, per germline (reference sequence). The CDR3 is made up of 15 amino acids. Trimming cost V 3 bases and J 0 bases, with 11 bases left between them.

V gene TRBV4-1 combines with J gene TRBJ1-5, with D uncertain. Trimming took off 1 base at V and 1 base at J, with 8 bases between the two ends. This CDR3 is 15 amino acids long. The V gene's germline CDR1 is MGHRA and CDR2 YSYEKL. DNA for the CDR3: TGCGCCAGCAGCCAAGCTGGGGTCAGCAATCAGCCCCAGCATTTT. This codes for CASSQAGVSNQPQHF.